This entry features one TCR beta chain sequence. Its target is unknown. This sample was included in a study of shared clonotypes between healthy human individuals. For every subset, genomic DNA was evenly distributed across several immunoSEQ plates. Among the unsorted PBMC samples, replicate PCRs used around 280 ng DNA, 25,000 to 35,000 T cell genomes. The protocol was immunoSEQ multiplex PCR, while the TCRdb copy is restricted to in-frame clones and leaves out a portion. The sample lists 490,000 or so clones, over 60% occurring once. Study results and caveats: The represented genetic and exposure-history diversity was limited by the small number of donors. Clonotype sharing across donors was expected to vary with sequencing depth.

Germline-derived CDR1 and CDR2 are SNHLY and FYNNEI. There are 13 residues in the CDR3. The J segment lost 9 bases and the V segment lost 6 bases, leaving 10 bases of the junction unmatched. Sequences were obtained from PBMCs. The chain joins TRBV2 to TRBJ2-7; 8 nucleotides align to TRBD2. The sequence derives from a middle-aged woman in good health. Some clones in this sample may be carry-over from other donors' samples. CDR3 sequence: CASRKGLAGGQYF. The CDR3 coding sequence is TGTGCCAGCAGGAAGGGCCTAGCGGGCGGGCAGTACTTC.